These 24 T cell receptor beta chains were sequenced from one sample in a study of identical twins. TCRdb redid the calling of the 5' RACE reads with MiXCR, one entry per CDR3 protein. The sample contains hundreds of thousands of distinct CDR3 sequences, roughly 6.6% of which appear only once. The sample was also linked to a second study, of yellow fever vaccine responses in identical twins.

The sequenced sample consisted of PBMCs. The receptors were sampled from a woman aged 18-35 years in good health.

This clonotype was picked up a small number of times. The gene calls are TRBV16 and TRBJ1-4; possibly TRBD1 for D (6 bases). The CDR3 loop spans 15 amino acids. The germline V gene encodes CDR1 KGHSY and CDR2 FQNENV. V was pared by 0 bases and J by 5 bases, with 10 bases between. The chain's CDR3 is CASSQSRGTNEKLFF. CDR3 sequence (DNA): TGTGCCAGCAGCCAATCAAGGGGGACGAATGAAAAACTGTTTTTT. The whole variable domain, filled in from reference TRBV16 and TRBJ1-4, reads GEEVAQTPKHLVRGEGQKAKLYCAPIKGHSYVFWYQQVLKNEFKFLISFQNENVFDETGMPKERFSAKCLPNSPCSLEIQATKLEDSAVYFCASSQSRGTNEKLFFGSGTQLSVL.

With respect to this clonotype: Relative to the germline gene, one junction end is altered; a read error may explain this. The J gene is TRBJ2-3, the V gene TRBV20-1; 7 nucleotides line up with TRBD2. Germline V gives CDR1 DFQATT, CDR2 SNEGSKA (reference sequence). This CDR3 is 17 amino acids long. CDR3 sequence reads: CCARDPVRRGSTDTQYF. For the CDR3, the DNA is TGCTGTGCTAGAGATCCCGTCAGGCGGGGGAGCACAGATACGCAGTATTTT.

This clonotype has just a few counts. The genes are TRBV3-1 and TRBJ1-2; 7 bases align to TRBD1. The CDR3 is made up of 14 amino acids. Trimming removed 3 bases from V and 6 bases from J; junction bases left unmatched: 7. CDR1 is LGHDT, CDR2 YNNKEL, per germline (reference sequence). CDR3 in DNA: TGTGCCAGCAGCCATAACGACAGGGTGCATGGCTACACCTTC. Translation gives CASSHNDRVHGYTF.

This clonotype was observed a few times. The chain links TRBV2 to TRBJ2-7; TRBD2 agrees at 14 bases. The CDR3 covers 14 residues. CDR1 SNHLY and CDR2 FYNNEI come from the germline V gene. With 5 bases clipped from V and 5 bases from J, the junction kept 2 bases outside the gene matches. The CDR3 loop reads CASSRLAGGNEQYF. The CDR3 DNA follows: TGTGCCAGCAGTCGACTAGCGGGAGGGAACGAGCAGTACTTC.

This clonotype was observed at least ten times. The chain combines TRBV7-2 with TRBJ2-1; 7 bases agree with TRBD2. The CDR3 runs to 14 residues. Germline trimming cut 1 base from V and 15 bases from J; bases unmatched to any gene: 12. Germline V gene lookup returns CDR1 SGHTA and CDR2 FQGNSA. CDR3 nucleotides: TGTGCCAGCAGCTTAGATCCGACTAGCCTTGGGCTGTTCTTC. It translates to CASSLDPTSLGLFF.

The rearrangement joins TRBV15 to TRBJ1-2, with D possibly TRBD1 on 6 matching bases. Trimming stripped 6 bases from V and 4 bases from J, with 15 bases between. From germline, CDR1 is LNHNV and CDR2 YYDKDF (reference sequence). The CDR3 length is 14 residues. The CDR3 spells CATRYPGDGYGYTF. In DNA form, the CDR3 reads TGTGCCACCAGATATCCAGGGGATGGCTATGGCTACACCTTC.

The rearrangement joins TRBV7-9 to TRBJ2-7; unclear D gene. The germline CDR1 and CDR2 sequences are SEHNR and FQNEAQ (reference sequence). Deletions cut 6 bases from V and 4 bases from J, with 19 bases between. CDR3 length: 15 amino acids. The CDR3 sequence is CASSPGEGTLYEQYV. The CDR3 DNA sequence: TGTGCCAGCAGTCCGGGCGAAGGAACACTTTACGAGCAGTACGTC.

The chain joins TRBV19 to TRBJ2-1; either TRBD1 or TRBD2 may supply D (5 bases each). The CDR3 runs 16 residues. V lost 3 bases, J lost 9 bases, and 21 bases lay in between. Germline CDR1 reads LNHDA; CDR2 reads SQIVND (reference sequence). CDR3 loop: CASSIAGTESRVEQFF. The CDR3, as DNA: TGTGCCAGTAGTATCGCCGGGACCGAGAGTAGGGTTGAGCAGTTCTTC.

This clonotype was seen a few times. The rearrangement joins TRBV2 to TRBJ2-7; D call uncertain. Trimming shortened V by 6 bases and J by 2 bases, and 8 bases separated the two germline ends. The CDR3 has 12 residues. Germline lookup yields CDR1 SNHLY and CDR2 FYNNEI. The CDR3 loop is CASRPWTYEQYV. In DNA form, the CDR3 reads TGTGCCAGCAGACCTTGGACCTACGAGCAGTACGTC.

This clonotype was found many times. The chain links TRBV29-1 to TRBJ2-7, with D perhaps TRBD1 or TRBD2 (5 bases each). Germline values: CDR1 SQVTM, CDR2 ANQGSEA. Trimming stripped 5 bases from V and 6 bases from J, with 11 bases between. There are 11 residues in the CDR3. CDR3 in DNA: TGCAGCGTTTTGGGGGTGGGCGAGCAGTACTTC. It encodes CSVLGVGEQYF.

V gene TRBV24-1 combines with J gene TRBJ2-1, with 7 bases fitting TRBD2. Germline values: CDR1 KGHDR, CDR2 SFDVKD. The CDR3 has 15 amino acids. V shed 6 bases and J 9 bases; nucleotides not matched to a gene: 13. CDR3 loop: CATSPSGRGDREQFF. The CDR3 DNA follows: TGTGCCACCAGTCCCTCAGGCCGGGGGGATCGTGAGCAGTTCTTC.

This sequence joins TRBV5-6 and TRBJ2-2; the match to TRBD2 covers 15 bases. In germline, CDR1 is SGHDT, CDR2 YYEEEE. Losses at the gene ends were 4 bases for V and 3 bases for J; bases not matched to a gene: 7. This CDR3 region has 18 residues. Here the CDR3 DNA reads TGTGCCAGCAGCACCGGGACTAGCGGGAGGAGTTACACCGGGGAGCTGTTTTTT. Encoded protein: CASSTGTSGRSYTGELFF.

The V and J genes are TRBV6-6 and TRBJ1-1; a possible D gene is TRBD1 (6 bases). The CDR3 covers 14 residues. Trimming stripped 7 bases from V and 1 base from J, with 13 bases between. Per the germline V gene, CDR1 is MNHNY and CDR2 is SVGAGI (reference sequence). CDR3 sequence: CASNRGQRNTEAFF. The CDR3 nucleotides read TGTGCCAGCAACCGGGGGCAGAGGAACACTGAAGCTTTCTTT.

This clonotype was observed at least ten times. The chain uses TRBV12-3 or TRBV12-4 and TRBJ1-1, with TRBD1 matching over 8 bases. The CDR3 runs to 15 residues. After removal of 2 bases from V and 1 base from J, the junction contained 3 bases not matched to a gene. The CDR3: CASSLIGQGNTEAFF. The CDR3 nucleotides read TGTGCCAGCAGTTTAATTGGACAGGGGAACACTGAAGCTTTCTTT.

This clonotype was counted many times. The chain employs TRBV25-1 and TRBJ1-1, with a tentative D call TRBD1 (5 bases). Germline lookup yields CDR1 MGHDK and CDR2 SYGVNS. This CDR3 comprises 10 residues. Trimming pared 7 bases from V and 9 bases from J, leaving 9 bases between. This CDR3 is CASMKGQAFF. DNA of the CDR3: TGTGCCAGCATGAAGGGGCAAGCTTTCTTT.

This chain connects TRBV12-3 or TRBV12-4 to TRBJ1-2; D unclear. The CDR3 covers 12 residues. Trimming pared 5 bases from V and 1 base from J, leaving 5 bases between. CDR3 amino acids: CASSTLNYGYTF. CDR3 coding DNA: TGTGCCAGCAGTACACTTAACTATGGCTACACCTTC.

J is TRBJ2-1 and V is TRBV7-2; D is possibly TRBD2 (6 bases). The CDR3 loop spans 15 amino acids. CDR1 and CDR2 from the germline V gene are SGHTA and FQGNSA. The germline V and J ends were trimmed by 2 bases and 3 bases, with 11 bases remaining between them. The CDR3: CASSLTGVGYNEQFF. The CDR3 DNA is TGTGCCAGCAGCTTAACGGGGGTGGGCTACAATGAGCAGTTCTTC.

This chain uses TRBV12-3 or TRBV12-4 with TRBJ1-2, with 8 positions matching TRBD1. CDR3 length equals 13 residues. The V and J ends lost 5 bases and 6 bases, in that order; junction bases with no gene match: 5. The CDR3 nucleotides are TGTGCCAGCAGTGTAAGGACAGGGCATGGCTACACCTTC. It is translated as CASSVRTGHGYTF.

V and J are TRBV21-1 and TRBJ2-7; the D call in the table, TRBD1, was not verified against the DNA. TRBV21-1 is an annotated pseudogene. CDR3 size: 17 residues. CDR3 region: CASSKGFAGAMNYEQYV. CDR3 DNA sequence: TGTGCCAGCAGCAAAGGATTCGCGGGGGCGATGAACTACGAGCAGTACGTC.

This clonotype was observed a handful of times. CDR3 nucleotide sequence: TGTGCCAGCAGCTTGACCTCGATTGAAGCAGATACGCAGTATTTT. It specifies CASSLTSIEADTQYF. The chain employs TRBV5-8 and TRBJ2-3, with unresolved D. Germline assignment: CDR1 SGHTS and CDR2 YDEGEE. The germline V and J ends were trimmed by 1 base and 4 bases, with 13 bases remaining between them. The CDR3 runs 15 residues.

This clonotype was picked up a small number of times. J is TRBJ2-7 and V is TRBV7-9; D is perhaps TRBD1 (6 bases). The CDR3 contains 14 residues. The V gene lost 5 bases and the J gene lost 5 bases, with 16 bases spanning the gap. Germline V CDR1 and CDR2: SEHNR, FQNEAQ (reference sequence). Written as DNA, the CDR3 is TGTGCCAGCAGCCCACCATTGGGGGCGGACGAGCAGTACTTC. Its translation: CASSPPLGADEQYF. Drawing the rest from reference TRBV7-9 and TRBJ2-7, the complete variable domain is DTGVSQNPRHKITKRGQNVTFRCDPISEHNRLYWYRQTLGQGPEFLTYFQNEAQLEKSRLLSDRFSAERPKGSFSTLEIQRTEQGDSAMYLCASSPPLGADEQYFGPGTRLTVT.

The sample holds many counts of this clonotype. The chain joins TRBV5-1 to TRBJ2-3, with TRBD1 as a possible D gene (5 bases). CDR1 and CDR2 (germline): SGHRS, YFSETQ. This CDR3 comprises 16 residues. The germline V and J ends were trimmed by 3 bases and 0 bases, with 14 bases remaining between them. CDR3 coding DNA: TGCGCCAGCAGCTCCAGGACACCGGATAGCACAGATACGCAGTATTTT. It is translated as CASSSRTPDSTDTQYF.

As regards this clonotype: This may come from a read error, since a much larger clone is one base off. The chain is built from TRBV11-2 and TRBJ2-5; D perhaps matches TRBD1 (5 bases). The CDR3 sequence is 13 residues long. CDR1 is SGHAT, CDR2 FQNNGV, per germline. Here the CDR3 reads CTSRRVGRETQYF. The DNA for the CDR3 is TGTACCAGCAGAAGGGTGGGGCGGGAGACCCAGTACTTC.

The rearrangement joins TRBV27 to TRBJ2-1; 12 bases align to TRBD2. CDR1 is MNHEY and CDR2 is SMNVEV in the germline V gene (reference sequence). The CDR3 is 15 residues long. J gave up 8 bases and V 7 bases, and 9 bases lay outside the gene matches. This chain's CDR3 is CASTSLLAGGHEQFF. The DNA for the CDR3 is TGTGCCAGCACTTCGTTGCTAGCGGGGGGGCATGAGCAGTTCTTC.